The T cell receptor (beta chain) described here comes from a study of blood T cell repertoires in COVID-19. Using immunoSEQ multiplex PCR, the repertoire was profiled, and TCRdb retains in-frame clones only, with some absent. In the table there are around 300,000 clones, roughly 89% of which are singletons. The ends were cut back, 1 base at V and 9 bases at J, with 10 bases in the middle. The CDR3 loop spans 13 amino acids. From germline, CDR1 is MNHNS and CDR2 SASEGT. This chain links TRBV6-1 with TRBJ2-1; the D gene is possibly TRBD2 (6 bases). This TCR was recovered from a woman in her 30s with active or convalescent COVID-19. Specimen: peripheral blood. The CDR3 sequence: CASSEGGVGEQFF. CDR3 in DNA: TGTGCCAGCAGTGAAGGCGGGGTGGGTGAGCAGTTCTTC.